The present T cell receptor beta chain was sequenced within a study of T cells in Graves' hyperthyroidism and ophthalmopathy. Points on this clonotype: Antigen unknown.

Amplification yielded TCR beta CDR3 regions, with RNA transcripts as the source. An initial round of RT-PCR targeting the TCR CDR3 relied on the HTBI primer set. Each CDR3 protein is one row after TCRdb ran MiXCR on the multiplex PCR reads. The sample has just over 550,000 distinct CDR3 sequences, under 60% seen once. Patients were aged 18 to 65, had disease duration under 2 months, and had newly diagnosed hyperthyroidism. Patients were excluded because of uncontrolled infection, other autoimmune disease, pregnancy or lactation. Findings and caveats of the study: The model anticipated ophthalmopathy a median about six months pre-onset. Expanded thyroid clonotypes (above 0.001) were mostly also found in blood.

The CDR3 contains 14 residues. The germline V gene encodes CDR1 SGHTA and CDR2 FQGNSA. Trimming removed 2 bases at V and 5 bases at J, with 11 bases between. The sequencing input was peripheral blood or thyroid tissue (not recorded which). The rearrangement uses TRBV7-2 and TRBJ2-3, with D possibly matching TRBD1 (5 bases). The source is a young woman with Graves' hyperthyroidism. The CDR3 is CASSLTGVVDTQYF. CDR3 nucleotides: TGTGCCAGCAGCTTAACAGGCGTTGTAGATACGCAGTATTTT. Together with reference TRBV7-2 and TRBJ2-3, the CDR3 gives the full variable domain: GAGVSQSPSNKVTEKGKDVELRCDPISGHTALYWYRQSLGQGLEFLIYFQGNSAPDKSGLPSDRFSAERTGGSVSTLTIQRTQQEDSAVYLCASSLTGVVDTQYFGPGTRLTVL.